Presented here are 13 T cell receptor beta chains from one specimen sequenced in a study of blood T cells in healthy people across ages. Then a second PCR, running roughly 7 to 11 cycles, was carried out with a sample-barcoded 5' primer and a J-beta primer mix. TCRdb reanalysed the 5' RACE reads using MiXCR and keeps one entry per CDR3 protein. The sample holds 1 million to 1.2 million distinct CDR3 sequences, about two fifths seen once. What was sequenced was blood. These receptor sequences come from a man aged 18 to 29 in good health.

A note on this clonotype: A read error may explain this, as a much larger clone is one base away. DNA of the CDR3: TGTGCCAGCAGCTGGGACAGGGGTTACGAGCAGTACTTC. Translating gives CASSWDRGYEQYF. This chain links TRBV6-1 with TRBJ2-7, with 10 bases lining up with TRBD1. The V gene's germline CDR1 is MNHNS and CDR2 SASEGT. The CDR3 contains 13 residues. The junction had 3 bases not matched to a gene; V was cut back by 6 bases and J by 4 bases.

The rearrangement links TRBV7-8 to TRBJ1-4; perhaps TRBD1 as D (5 bases). The length of the CDR3 is 14 residues. Trimming left V 5 bases short and J 6 bases short, with 13 bases between. Germline V gene sequence: CDR1 SGHVS, CDR2 FQNEAQ. CDR3 in amino acids: CASSRGVLDEKLFF. The CDR3 DNA is TGTGCCAGCAGCCGAGGGGTTCTTGATGAAAAACTGTTTTTT.

This clonotype was detected only a few times. J is TRBJ1-2 and V is TRBV6-1; D remains unclear. Germline CDR1 reads MNHNS; CDR2 reads SASEGT. The CDR3 is 12 amino acids. Trimming pared 2 bases from V and 5 bases from J, leaving 6 bases between. The CDR3 region is CASSELGYGYTF. The CDR3, as DNA: TGTGCCAGCAGTGAACTCGGGTATGGCTACACCTTC.

The J gene is TRBJ1-4, the V gene TRBV20-1; unclear D gene. Trimming took 1 base from V and 2 from J, leaving 20 bases between them. There are 18 residues in the CDR3. Germline assignment: CDR1 DFQATT and CDR2 SNEGSKA (reference sequence). The CDR3 region is CSARVGSSRITTNEKLFF. CDR3 nucleotides: TGCAGTGCTAGAGTTGGGAGTTCCCGAATAACGACTAATGAAAAACTGTTTTTT.

This rearrangement joins TRBV10-3 to TRBJ1-2; D is unresolved. V lost 2 bases to trimming and J lost 6 bases, with 19 bases between them. The CDR3 extends over 16 amino acids. Germline-derived CDR1 and CDR2 are ENHRY and SYGVKD. In DNA, the CDR3 is TGTGCCATCAGTGAGACTAGGACGTATAAGACTAATGGCTACACCTTC. Translation: CAISETRTYKTNGYTF.

J is TRBJ1-5 and V is TRBV7-2; D is possibly TRBD1 (6 bases). CDR1 and CDR2 from the germline V gene are SGHTA and FQGNSA. The length of the CDR3 is 15 residues. Trimming cost V 6 bases and J 1 base, with 13 bases left between them. The CDR3 is CASSLGGRSNQPQHF. CDR3 nucleotide sequence: TGTGCCAGCAGTCTAGGGGGAAGGAGCAATCAGCCCCAGCATTTT.

This clonotype was picked up a small number of times. V usage is TRBV28 and J usage is TRBJ2-7, with D unclear. This CDR3 contains 12 residues. Germline V gene data show CDR1 as MDHEN and CDR2 as SYDVKM. V lost 5 bases to trimming and J lost 10 bases, with 15 bases between them. CDR3 region: CASSPHLGIQYF. The CDR3 nucleotides read TGTGCCAGCAGTCCCCACCTAGGGATTCAGTACTTC.

The rearrangement links TRBV4-2 to TRBJ1-1; D not certain. CDR1 LGHNA and CDR2 YNFKEQ come from the germline V gene. The CDR3 loop spans 16 amino acids. Between the trimmed V and J ends, which lost 0 bases and 1 base, there was a span of 12 bases. CDR3 bases: TGTGCCAGCAGCCAAGATGGGTGGGAGCCGAACACTGAAGCTTTCTTT. It yields the protein CASSQDGWEPNTEAFF.

The rearrangement uses TRBV11-2 and TRBJ2-2, with 7 bases lining up with TRBD2. V trimming: 4 bases; J trimming: 1 base; junction bases outside the gene matches: 6. The CDR3 has 16 residues. Germline assignment: CDR1 SGHAT and CDR2 FQNNGV. DNA for the CDR3: TGTGCCAGCAGCTCGCCAACGGGGGGGAACACCGGGGAGCTGTTTTTT. The encoded protein is CASSSPTGGNTGELFF.

The chain uses TRBV5-6 and TRBJ2-5; D ambiguous. The CDR3 is 14 amino acids. Germline CDR1 reads SGHDT; CDR2 reads YYEEEE. V was clipped by 0 bases and J by 6 bases, with 12 bases between them. In nucleotides, the CDR3 is TGTGCCAGCAGCTTGGGGGTGTGGGAAAAGACCCAGTACTTC. Its protein product is CASSLGVWEKTQYF. Full variable domain (rest looked up from reference TRBV5-6 and TRBJ2-5): DAGVTQSPTHLIKTRGQQVTLRCSPKSGHDTVSWYQQALGQGPQFIFQYYEEEERQRGNFPDRFSGHQFPNYSSELNVNALLLGDSALYLCASSLGVWEKTQYFGPGTRLLVL.

This clonotype was picked up a small number of times. This sequence joins TRBV6-1 and TRBJ2-6, with 10 bases aligning to TRBD2. The CDR3 has 17 residues. Germline CDR1 MNHNS, CDR2 SASEGT. Trimming cost V 6 bases and J 0 bases; bases outside gene matches: 5. Here the CDR3 DNA reads TGTGCCAGCAGCACACTAGCGGGGATCTCTGGGGCCAACGTCCTGACTTTC. Residues: CASSTLAGISGANVLTF.

The V and J genes are TRBV7-6 and TRBJ2-5; tentative D call: TRBD2 (5 bases). Germline CDR1 is SGHVS and CDR2 is FNYEAQ. The ends were cut back, 2 bases at V and 1 base at J, with 8 bases in the middle. The CDR3 covers 14 residues. CDR3 DNA sequence: TGTGCCAGCAGCTTAATGCGGGTCCAAGAGACCCAGTACTTC. It yields the protein CASSLMRVQETQYF. Looking up the rest from reference TRBV7-6 and TRBJ2-5 gives the full variable domain: GAGVSQSPRYKVTKRGQDVALRCDPISGHVSLYWYRQALGQGPEFLTYFNYEAQQDKSGLPNDRFSAERPEGSISTLTIQRTEQRDSAMYRCASSLMRVQETQYFGPGTRLLVL.

The chain couples TRBV12-3 or TRBV12-4 to TRBJ1-2; D possibly corresponds to TRBD1 (5 bases). This CDR3 has 13 amino acids. The V and J ends lost 4 bases and 7 bases respectively, with 13 bases between them. As DNA, the CDR3 is TGTGCCAGCAGTTCCCCCGGGGGGGGTGGCTACACCTTC. This gives the protein CASSSPGGGGYTF.